A single sample gave rise to the 7 T cell receptor beta chains below, sequenced in a study of T-cell memory formation after mild COVID-19. TCRdb recomputed calls from the 5' RACE reads with MiXCR, one row per CDR3 protein. Here the sample spans about 270,000 distinct CDR3 sequences, 15% being singletons. The sample was PBMCs or a T cell subset sorted from them (not recorded which). All receptors derive from an adult woman who had mild COVID-19 (a few samples of this study predate the infection). Cell type and time point are not known.

This chain connects TRBV10-3 to TRBJ2-7, with D possibly matching TRBD1 (5 bases). The CDR3 has 16 residues. V gave up 5 bases and J gave up 0 bases, with 17 bases separating them. Germline CDR1 reads ENHRY; CDR2 reads SYGVKD. The CDR3 sequence: CAISSLFSTGSYEQYF. In nucleotides, the CDR3 is TGTGCCATCAGTAGCCTATTCTCCACAGGCTCCTACGAGCAGTACTTC.

The chain links TRBV12-3 or TRBV12-4 to TRBJ2-2; 12 bases agree with TRBD1. The V gene end was trimmed by 8 bases and the J gene end by 7 bases; junction bases not matched to a gene: 5. The length of the CDR3 is 14 residues. CDR3 DNA: TGTGCCAGCTCCGGGACAGGGGGCATCGGGGAGCTGTTTTTT. Translated, it gives CASSGTGGIGELFF.

This clonotype turned up a few times. J is TRBJ2-2 and V is TRBV2; 8 bases match TRBD1. V lost 4 bases and J lost 4; bases outside the gene matches: 5. The CDR3 is 15 amino acids. The germline V gene encodes CDR1 SNHLY and CDR2 FYNNEI. This CDR3 is CASSGTGPPTGELFF. In DNA form, the CDR3 reads TGTGCCAGCAGTGGGACAGGGCCCCCCACCGGGGAGCTGTTTTTT. The whole variable domain, remainder taken from reference TRBV2 and TRBJ2-2, is EPEVTQTPSHQVTQMGQEVILRCVPISNHLYFYWYRQILGQKVEFLVSFYNNEISEKSEIFDDQFSVERPDGSNFTLKIRSTKLEDSAMYFCASSGTGPPTGELFFGEGSRLTVL.

This clonotype was found many times. The chain has TRBV5-1 and TRBJ2-5, with D perhaps TRBD1 (5 bases). Between the trimmed V and J ends, which lost 4 bases and 5 bases, there was a span of 12 bases. The CDR3 is 13 amino acids. CDR1 and CDR2 from the germline V gene are SGHRS and YFSETQ. For the CDR3, the DNA is TGCGCCAGCAGCCCCTCGACAGTTGAGACCCAGTACTTC. Amino acids: CASSPSTVETQYF.

This clonotype appeared a few times. The chain employs TRBV3-1 and TRBJ2-3, with unresolved D. V gave up 3 bases and J gave up 2 bases, with 3 bases separating them. The CDR3 has 12 amino acids. Germline V CDR1 and CDR2: LGHDT, YNNKEL (reference sequence). The CDR3 sequence is CASSHITDTQYF. In DNA, the CDR3 is TGTGCCAGCAGCCATATCACAGATACGCAGTATTTT.

This clonotype was observed at least ten times. This chain uses TRBV12-3 or TRBV12-4 with TRBJ1-4, with D unresolved. CDR3 size: 14 residues. Trimming removed 5 bases at V and 8 bases at J, with 15 bases between. The CDR3 reads CASSRVLLMEKLFF. For the CDR3, the DNA is TGTGCCAGCAGTCGGGTCCTTCTAATGGAAAAACTGTTTTTT.

V gene TRBV12-3 or TRBV12-4 combines with J gene TRBJ1-6; 7 bases map to TRBD1. The V gene end was trimmed by 7 bases and the J gene end by 8 bases; junction bases not matched to a gene: 5. The CDR3 is made up of 13 amino acids. Here the CDR3 reads CASKQGRYSPLHF. Here the CDR3 DNA reads TGTGCCAGCAAACAGGGGCGGTATTCACCCCTCCACTTT.